One sample yielded the 31 T cell receptor beta chains listed below, sequenced in a study of blood T cell repertoires in COVID-19. The method was immunoSEQ multiplex PCR; TCRdb's version includes in-frame clones alone and lacks a portion of them. The table lists fewer than 250,000 clones, about four fifths of them singletons. Sequencing was done on a sample of peripheral blood. Source of these receptors: a man between 45 and 60 years old with active or convalescent COVID-19.

J is TRBJ2-2 and V is TRBV6-2 or TRBV6-3; 8 bases fit TRBD2. CDR1 and CDR2 (germline): MNHEY, SVGEGT. J lost 0 bases, V lost 4 bases, and 1 base had no gene match. There are 15 residues in the CDR3. CDR3 sequence reads: CASSLAGSNTGELFF. In DNA, the CDR3 is TGTGCCAGCAGTTTAGCGGGGTCGAACACCGGGGAGCTGTTTTTT.

The rearrangement joins TRBV9 to TRBJ2-3; 7 nucleotides line up with TRBD1. CDR1 and CDR2 from the germline V gene are SGDLS and YYNGEE. The junction had 9 bases not matched to a gene; V was cut back by 7 bases and J by 4 bases. The CDR3 runs to 14 residues. CDR3 in DNA: TGTGCCAGCGGATCAGGGACAGCGGCAGATACGCAGTATTTT. It codes for CASGSGTAADTQYF. Using reference TRBV9 and TRBJ2-3 for the parts outside the CDR3, the full variable domain is DSGVTQTPKHLITATGQRVTLRCSPRSGDLSVYWYQQSLDQGLQFLIQYYNGEERAKGNILERFSAQQFPDLHSELNLSSLELGDSALYFCASGSGTAADTQYFGPGTRLTVL.

The CDR3 is CASSKGTGATSYEQYF. In DNA, the CDR3 is TGTGCCAGCAGCAAGGGCACAGGGGCCACCTCCTACGAGCAGTACTTC. V and J are TRBV21-1 and TRBJ2-7; the DNA was not used to check the table's D call, TRBD1. TRBV21-1 is shown as a pseudogene. The CDR3 is made up of 16 amino acids.

The chain links TRBV5-1 to TRBJ2-7, with D uncertain. V lost 3 bases to trimming and J lost 6 bases, with 16 bases between them. Looked up from germline, CDR1 is SGHRS and CDR2 is YFSETQ. This CDR3 comprises 14 residues. CDR3 sequence: CASSSDLTLAEQYF. The CDR3 region has the DNA TGCGCCAGCAGCTCCGACCTGACACTGGCCGAGCAGTACTTC.

The chain carries TRBV6-5 and TRBJ1-1; D remains unclear. Germline V gene lookup returns CDR1 MNHEY and CDR2 SVGAGI. Trimming took 6 bases from V and 2 from J, leaving 13 bases between them. CDR3 length equals 14 residues. The CDR3 is CASRTTGANTEAFF. CDR3 DNA: TGTGCCAGCAGGACTACTGGTGCAAACACTGAAGCTTTCTTT.

V and J are TRBV21-1 and TRBJ2-6; the DNA was not used to check the table's D call, TRBD1. TRBV21-1 is a known pseudogene. The CDR3 length is 19 residues. The CDR3 protein is CASILRKGASSPGANVLTF. CDR3 coding DNA: TGTGCCAGCATCCTGAGGAAGGGGGCCTCCTCTCCTGGGGCCAACGTCCTGACTTTC.

This clone was observed once. V is TRBV18 and J is TRBJ1-2; 8 bases match TRBD1. V lost 3 bases and J lost 5; bases outside the gene matches: 5. Germline values: CDR1 KGHSH, CDR2 LQKENI. This CDR3 is built from 14 residues. This chain's CDR3 is CASSPGQGLYGYTF. As DNA, the CDR3 is TGTGCCAGCTCACCCGGACAGGGCCTATATGGCTACACCTTC.

The chain has TRBV5-8 and TRBJ2-7, with TRBD1 identical over 12 bases. The CDR3 covers 15 residues. Looked up from germline, CDR1 is SGHTS and CDR2 is YDEGEE. The J segment lost 6 bases and the V segment lost 4 bases, leaving 8 bases of the junction unmatched. As DNA, the CDR3 is TGTGCCAGCAGCGGCCGGGACAGGGGGCTCGGCGAGCAGTACTTC. It translates to CASSGRDRGLGEQYF.

J is TRBJ2-7 and V is TRBV7-2, with TRBD2 as a possible D gene (6 bases). V was clipped by 5 bases and J by 4 bases, with 15 bases between them. Germline V lookup: CDR1 SGHTA, CDR2 FQGNSA. The CDR3 has 14 residues. The CDR3 coding sequence is TGTGCCAGCAGCCCTCTAGCGTCCATGTACGAGCAGTACTTC. As protein: CASSPLASMYEQYF.

The V gene is TRBV7-9, the J gene TRBJ1-2; 7 bases are a match to TRBD1. V lost 4 bases to trimming and J lost 4 bases; unmatched junction nucleotides: 18. CDR3 length equals 18 residues. Germline V gene data show CDR1 as SEHNR and CDR2 as FQNEAQ (reference sequence). Written as DNA, the CDR3 is TGTGCCAGCAGCTCCGCGAACCGGGACAGAAGACTATCCTATGGCTACACCTTC. Its protein product is CASSSANRDRRLSYGYTF.

The chain carries TRBV2 and TRBJ2-7; 9 nucleotides line up with TRBD2. Germline-derived CDR1 and CDR2 are SNHLY and FYNNEI. V lost 2 bases, J lost 2 bases, and 4 bases stayed unmatched. This CDR3 comprises 15 residues. The CDR3 DNA is TGTGCCAGCAGTGAATTGGCTAGCGGGGCCTACGAGCAGTACTTC. It encodes CASSELASGAYEQYF.

The CDR3 DNA reads as TGTGCCAGCAGCCCAGACAGGGGAGGGGGCACTGAAGCTTTCTTT. Translated, it gives CASSPDRGGGTEAFF. The V call is TRBV7-2, the J call TRBJ1-1; 8 bases are shared with TRBD1. V gave up 5 bases and J gave up 4 bases; unmatched junction bases: 9. The CDR3 sequence is 15 residues long. Germline assignment: CDR1 SGHTA and CDR2 FQGNSA.

The chain combines TRBV5-1 with TRBJ2-3; TRBD2 aligns across 10 bases. The CDR3 spans 16 residues. V was clipped by 0 bases and J by 4 bases; unmatched bases: 5. The germline V gene encodes CDR1 SGHRS and CDR2 YFSETQ. The CDR3 DNA is TGCGCCAGCAGCTTGGAGCGGGGGGGCGGGTCAGATACGCAGTATTTT. Encoded protein: CASSLERGGGSDTQYF.

This clone has a single count. The CDR3 DNA reads TGCGCCAGCAGCAGCCGGGACAGGGGTAATTCACCCCTCCACTTT. Residues: CASSSRDRGNSPLHF. The V call is TRBV5-1, the J call TRBJ1-6, with 10 positions matching TRBD1. The germline CDR1 and CDR2 sequences are SGHRS and YFSETQ. V dropped 4 bases and J dropped 6; count of bases not matched to a gene: 4. The CDR3 has 15 amino acids.

This clone was picked up many times. The chain couples TRBV5-4 to TRBJ1-2, with 8 positions matching TRBD1. The trim removed 4 bases at V and 7 bases at J, leaving 9 bases unmatched. In germline, CDR1 is SGHNT, CDR2 YYREEE (reference sequence). The CDR3 is 14 residues long. The CDR3 DNA is TGTGCCAGCAGCCGCCGGGACAGGTACTCTGGCTACACCTTC. Translating gives CASSRRDRYSGYTF.

This chain connects TRBV29-1 to TRBJ2-7; TRBD1 matches 7 bases. V was clipped by 5 bases and J by 3 bases; unmatched bases: 7. CDR3 length: 13 residues. Germline loops: CDR1 SQVTM, CDR2 ANQGSEA. CDR3 DNA sequence: TGCAGCGTTCAACGCAGGGGGAACTACGAGCAGTACTTC. Amino acids: CSVQRRGNYEQYF.

This sequence joins TRBV24-1 and TRBJ2-3, with D perhaps TRBD2 (7 bases). Trimming left V 3 bases short and J 6 bases short, with 12 bases between. Germline loops: CDR1 KGHDR, CDR2 SFDVKD. This CDR3 region has 14 residues. The CDR3 spells CATSDPRGADTQYF. The CDR3 nucleotides are TGTGCCACCAGTGATCCCCGGGGGGCCGATACGCAGTATTTT.

There are many counts of this clone. The chain recombines TRBV28 with TRBJ1-5, with 8 positions matching TRBD1. The CDR3 runs to 13 residues. The J segment lost 7 bases and the V segment lost 7 bases, leaving 6 bases of the junction unmatched. CDR1 MDHEN and CDR2 SYDVKM come from the germline V gene. CDR3 loop: CASTRQGTQPQHF. The CDR3 nucleotides are TGTGCCAGCACCCGACAGGGGACCCAGCCCCAGCATTTT. The full variable domain, rest sourced from reference TRBV28 and TRBJ1-5, is DVKVTQSSRYLVKRTGEKVFLECVQDMDHENMFWYRQDPGLGLRLIYFSYDVKMKEKGDIPEGYSVSREKKERFSLILESASTNQTSMYLCASTRQGTQPQHFGDGTRLSIL.

The V call is TRBV6-5, the J call TRBJ2-1; TRBD2 aligns across 12 bases. Germline CDR1 and CDR2: MNHEY and SVGAGI. The CDR3 consists of 16 residues. V trimming: 2 bases; J trimming: 8 bases; junction bases outside the gene matches: 7. For the CDR3, the DNA is TGTGCCAGCAGTTACGGTCCTAGCGGGAGGGCCCATGAGCAGTTCTTC. Translated: CASSYGPSGRAHEQFF.

This clone was detected a few times. The V call is TRBV5-3, the J call TRBJ1-4; 9 bases align to TRBD1. TRBV5-3 is sorted into the ORF group, with uncertain function. The CDR3 loop spans 17 amino acids. With 0 bases clipped from V and 4 bases from J, the junction kept 7 bases outside the gene matches. CDR3 DNA: TGTGCCAGAAGCTTGGCTGAACAGGGGGCGAGTAATGAAAAACTGTTTTTT. This gives the protein CARSLAEQGASNEKLFF.

The chain carries TRBV7-6 and TRBJ2-7; 9 positions match TRBD1. With V trimmed by 4 bases and J by 1 base, 17 bases remained unmatched. The CDR3 is 19 amino acids. Per the germline V gene, CDR1 is SGHVS and CDR2 is FNYEAQ. The CDR3 spells CASSSQPPLTGGGSYEQYF. Written as DNA, the CDR3 is TGTGCCAGCAGCTCCCAACCGCCATTGACAGGGGGAGGGTCCTACGAGCAGTACTTC.

The CDR3, as DNA: TGTGCCTGGTCCTCCTGGGGGGGTTCTGGAAACACCATATATTTT. Translating gives CAWSSWGGSGNTIYF. The chain couples TRBV30 to TRBJ1-3; weak D call: TRBD1 (5 bases). CDR3 length: 15 residues. Germline-derived CDR1 and CDR2 are GTSNPN and SVGIG (reference sequence). Trimming took 5 bases from V and 1 from J, leaving 15 bases between them.

This chain joins TRBV7-9 and TRBJ1-2, with D hard to call. V was shortened by 4 bases and J by 8 bases, with 20 bases between the two germline ends. The CDR3 loop spans 15 amino acids. Looked up from germline, CDR1 is SEHNR and CDR2 is FQNEAQ (reference sequence). CDR3 amino acids: CASSSQALSSGGYTF. The CDR3 nucleotides read TGTGCCAGCAGCTCGCAGGCCTTAAGCAGCGGGGGCTACACCTTC.

V usage is TRBV6-5 and J usage is TRBJ1-5, with D unclear. V lost 8 bases and J 6 bases, leaving 14 bases between the germline ends. The CDR3 runs to 13 residues. From germline, CDR1 is MNHEY and CDR2 SVGAGI. This CDR3 is CASRGSSSQPQHF. In DNA, the CDR3 is TGTGCCAGCCGGGGAAGCTCAAGTCAGCCCCAGCATTTT.

This clone was counted a single time. The chain employs TRBV9 and TRBJ2-5; 10 positions match TRBD2. The V gene end was trimmed by 3 bases and the J gene end by 5 bases; junction bases not matched to a gene: 13. The CDR3 runs 17 residues. Germline CDR1 is SGDLS and CDR2 is YYNGEE. The CDR3 DNA reads as TGTGCCAGCAGCGAGCGATCCCCTAGCGGGAGTTGGGAGACCCAGTACTTC. Translated, it gives CASSERSPSGSWETQYF.

This clone was recorded only once. This sequence joins TRBV5-6 and TRBJ1-1; D uncertain. This CDR3 has 14 residues. The germline V gene has CDR1 SGHDT and CDR2 YYEEEE. Trimming shortened V by 2 bases and J by 0 bases, and 8 bases separated the two germline ends. The CDR3 sequence: CASSFDTLNTEAFF. For the CDR3, the DNA is TGTGCCAGCAGCTTCGACACCCTGAACACTGAAGCTTTCTTT.

The table lists this clone with a few counts. This chain links TRBV15 with TRBJ2-2; TRBD1 might be the D (5 bases). The germline V and J ends were trimmed by 5 bases and 2 bases, with 12 bases remaining between them. This CDR3 has 15 residues. Germline CDR1 is LNHNV and CDR2 is YYDKDF (reference sequence). CDR3 sequence: CATSRKTVNTGELFF. The CDR3 nucleotides are TGTGCCACCAGCCGAAAGACAGTTAACACCGGGGAGCTGTTTTTT.

The table lists this clone with a count of one. The gene calls are TRBV11-2 and TRBJ2-1, with 7 bases identical to TRBD2. Germline CDR1 and CDR2: SGHAT and FQNNGV. The CDR3 spans 16 residues. V lost 5 bases and J lost 4; bases outside the gene matches: 11. The CDR3 reads CASSPGGLAAYNEQFF. The CDR3, as DNA: TGTGCCAGCAGCCCCGGTGGCCTAGCGGCTTACAATGAGCAGTTCTTC.

The chain combines TRBV5-4 with TRBJ1-2, with TRBD1 identical over 9 bases. V dropped 4 bases and J dropped 7; count of bases not matched to a gene: 17. From germline, CDR1 is SGHNT and CDR2 YYREEE (reference sequence). This CDR3 has 17 amino acids. The CDR3 nucleotides are TGTGCCAGCAGCCCCGTCCCGGGACAGGGTGGCTTAGGTGGCTACACCTTC. The encoded protein is CASSPVPGQGGLGGYTF.

This rearrangement joins TRBV4-3 to TRBJ2-3; 9 bases align to TRBD2. CDR3 length: 17 amino acids. CDR1 is LGHNA and CDR2 is YSLEER in the germline V gene. Trimming cost V 4 bases and J 1 base; bases outside gene matches: 9. The chain's CDR3 is CASSLLGGGAGTDTQYF. The CDR3 region has the DNA TGCGCCAGCAGCCTTCTTGGCGGGGGGGCCGGCACAGATACGCAGTATTTT.

The rearrangement links TRBV5-1 to TRBJ2-3; D might be TRBD2 (5 bases). V lost 6 bases to trimming and J lost 0 bases, with 11 bases between them. The CDR3 is 14 amino acids. Germline V gene lookup returns CDR1 SGHRS and CDR2 YFSETQ. In DNA, the CDR3 is TGCGCCAGCAAAATTGCGGGCAGCACAGATACGCAGTATTTT. Its protein is CASKIAGSTDTQYF.